These 21 T cell receptor beta chains were all obtained from the same sample, sequenced in a study of OX40 agonist ivuxolimab in advanced cancers. Sequencing used immunoSEQ multiplex PCR; TCRdb keeps in-frame clones, though not all of them. The sample lists approximately 89,000 clones, roughly 88% seen once, with approximately 0.7% in the top ten. Sequences were derived from CD4+ or CD8+ T cells sorted from blood, sampled in a trial of the OX40 agonist ivuxolimab. The origin of the receptors is an adult with an advanced solid tumor such as melanoma, head and neck, liver or kidney cancer.

V is TRBV7-6 and J is TRBJ2-3; 10 bases match TRBD2. The CDR3 extends over 18 amino acids. Germline values: CDR1 SGHVS, CDR2 FNYEAQ. The trim removed 4 bases at V and 0 bases at J, leaving 10 bases unmatched. The CDR3 loop is CASSSRTSGPPSTDTQYF. Here the CDR3 DNA reads TGTGCCAGCAGCTCAAGGACTAGCGGCCCCCCTAGCACAGATACGCAGTATTTT.

The CDR3 spells CASSRPGLVNEQFF. The CDR3 DNA sequence: TGTGCCAGCAGTCGACCGGGACTGGTCAATGAGCAGTTCTTC. The chain has TRBV27 and TRBJ2-1, with a weak D call TRBD2 (6 bases). The CDR3 contains 14 residues. The V gene lost 5 bases and the J gene lost 6 bases, with 14 bases spanning the gap. Germline-derived CDR1 and CDR2 are MNHEY and SMNVEV (reference sequence).

As regards this clone: Other DNA sequences within the sample encode an identical CDR3. This chain joins TRBV5-1 and TRBJ1-1, with D unresolved. Per germline, CDR1 SGHRS and CDR2 YFSETQ. The CDR3 loop spans 13 amino acids. V shed 0 bases and J shed 2 bases, with 5 bases lying between them. CDR3 sequence reads: CASSLVSNTEAFF. The DNA of the CDR3 is TGCGCCAGCAGCTTGGTGTCCAACACTGAAGCTTTCTTT.

This clone occurred a few times. The V gene is TRBV5-1, the J gene TRBJ2-3; tentative D call: TRBD2 (8 bases). V was shortened by 4 bases and J by 4 bases, with 19 bases between the two germline ends. Germline V gives CDR1 SGHRS, CDR2 YFSETQ. This CDR3 is 16 amino acids long. The CDR3 DNA sequence: TGCGCCAGCAGCCTCCTCGATAGCGGGACAGCAGATACGCAGTATTTT. Its translation: CASSLLDSGTADTQYF. The complete variable domain, with remaining parts taken from reference TRBV5-1 and TRBJ2-3, reads KAGVTQTPRYLIKTRGQQVTLSCSPISGHRSVSWYQQTPGQGLQFLFEYFSETQRNKGNFPGRFSGRQFSNSRSEMNVSTLELGDSALYLCASSLLDSGTADTQYFGPGTRLTVL.

The chain links TRBV7-2 to TRBJ1-3; tentative D call: TRBD1 (5 bases). CDR1 and CDR2 (germline): SGHTA, FQGNSA. V was trimmed by 5 bases and J by 0 bases, leaving 11 bases between them. The CDR3 consists of 15 residues. CDR3 sequence (DNA): TGTGCCAGCAGCCTGGGACTGTTCTCTGGAAACACCATATATTTT. It codes for CASSLGLFSGNTIYF.

The chain uses TRBV28 and TRBJ1-1, with unresolved D. The CDR3 is 14 amino acids. The germline V and J ends were trimmed by 0 bases and 2 bases, with 7 bases remaining between them. Per germline, CDR1 MDHEN and CDR2 SYDVKM. In nucleotides, the CDR3 is TGTGCCAGCAGTTTATGGAGGGATAACACTGAAGCTTTCTTT. Protein product: CASSLWRDNTEAFF.

This chain joins TRBV7-2 and TRBJ2-7; 14 nucleotides line up with TRBD2. This CDR3 is 16 amino acids long. From germline, CDR1 is SGHTA and CDR2 FQGNSA. The V segment lost 5 bases and the J segment 4 bases; nucleotides outside the gene matches: 7. The CDR3: CASSTTSGRAGYEQYF. CDR3 sequence (DNA): TGTGCCAGCAGCACGACTAGCGGGAGGGCCGGGTACGAGCAGTACTTC.

The CDR3 nucleotides are TGTGCCAGCAGCCGACAGGGCAACACTGAAGCTTTCTTT. The encoded protein is CASSRQGNTEAFF. This rearrangement joins TRBV7-3 to TRBJ1-1, with 7 bases that match TRBD1. Germline loops: CDR1 SGHTA, CDR2 FQGTGA. The CDR3 totals 13 residues. The V and J ends lost 5 bases and 2 bases, in that order; junction bases with no gene match: 2.

The count of this clone is one. The chain employs TRBV30 and TRBJ2-5; 9 positions match TRBD2. The V segment lost 0 bases and the J segment 4 bases; nucleotides outside the gene matches: 3. This CDR3 has 14 amino acids. Per germline, CDR1 GTSNPN and CDR2 SVGIG (reference sequence). CDR3 amino acids: CAWSVGTSTETQYF. CDR3 DNA sequence: TGTGCCTGGAGTGTGGGGACTAGCACAGAGACCCAGTACTTC.

This sequence joins TRBV28 and TRBJ2-3; D may be TRBD2 (5 bases). The CDR3 is 15 amino acids. The ends were cut back, 5 bases at V and 2 bases at J, with 14 bases in the middle. Germline CDR1 MDHEN, CDR2 SYDVKM. CDR3 in DNA: TGTGCCAGCAGTCCAAGTGAGGGAATCACAGATACGCAGTATTTT. Translated, it gives CASSPSEGITDTQYF. The variable domain in full, with the rest retrieved from reference TRBV28 and TRBJ2-3, is DVKVTQSSRYLVKRTGEKVFLECVQDMDHENMFWYRQDPGLGLRLIYFSYDVKMKEKGDIPEGYSVSREKKERFSLILESASTNQTSMYLCASSPSEGITDTQYFGPGTRLTVL.

This chain joins TRBV6-6 and TRBJ2-2; 13 bases line up with TRBD2. This CDR3 is 16 amino acids long. The ends lost 5 bases at V and 9 bases at J; junction bases unmatched: 9. Germline V CDR1 and CDR2: MNHNY, SVGAGI (reference sequence). Written as DNA, the CDR3 is TGTGCCAGCAGTCCTCCCCCGGGACTAGCGGGGAGGGAGCTGTTTTTT. Amino acid sequence: CASSPPPGLAGRELFF.

This clone was detected a few times. The rearrangement uses TRBV4-2 and TRBJ1-2; D remains unclear. CDR1 and CDR2 (germline): LGHNA, YNFKEQ. V lost 0 bases to trimming and J lost 2 bases, with 10 bases between them. CDR3 length equals 15 residues. The chain's CDR3 is CASSQDQSGNYGYTF. The DNA for the CDR3 is TGTGCCAGCAGCCAAGATCAGTCGGGGAACTATGGCTACACCTTC.

The V call is TRBV29-1, the J call TRBJ2-5; no firm D call. The length of the CDR3 is 12 residues. The germline CDR1 and CDR2 sequences are SQVTM and ANQGSEA. V was trimmed by 4 bases and J by 3 bases, leaving 9 bases between them. CDR3 bases: TGCAGCGTTGGTGTCAGTGAAGAGACCCAGTACTTC. Its translation: CSVGVSEETQYF.

This sequence joins TRBV6-4 and TRBJ2-7, with TRBD2 identical over 10 bases. Germline loops: CDR1 MRHNA, CDR2 SNTAGT. The CDR3 consists of 15 residues. The trim removed 5 bases at V and 4 bases at J, leaving 8 bases unmatched. In DNA, the CDR3 is TGTGCCAGCAGTCGGACTAGCGGCGCCGTATACGAGCAGTACTTC. This translates into CASSRTSGAVYEQYF.

The chain is built from TRBV10-1 and TRBJ2-1; D might be TRBD2 (5 bases). The V gene's germline CDR1 is WNHNN and CDR2 SYGVQD (reference sequence). V was pared by 1 base and J by 6 bases, with 7 bases between. This CDR3 contains 13 residues. The CDR3 bases are TGCGCCAGCAGTGAGTTTCGGGGCAATGAGCAGTTCTTC. Residues: CASSEFRGNEQFF.

The chain employs TRBV14 and TRBJ2-7, with a possible D match to TRBD2 (5 bases). Germline V gene sequence: CDR1 SGHDN, CDR2 FVKESK. This CDR3 spans 14 amino acids. V lost 4 bases and J lost 2, with 12 bases in between. CDR3 region: CASSPQLATYEQYF. CDR3 in DNA: TGTGCCAGCAGCCCGCAGCTAGCTACCTACGAGCAGTACTTC.

The CDR3 loop is CASDAVAIQETQYF. In DNA, the CDR3 is TGTGCCAGCGACGCGGTGGCGATCCAAGAGACCCAGTACTTC. The gene calls are TRBV7-9 and TRBJ2-5; D remains unclear. V dropped 8 bases and J dropped 1 base, with 14 bases sitting between them. CDR3 size: 14 residues. Germline-derived CDR1 and CDR2 are SEHNR and FQNEAQ (reference sequence).

This rearrangement joins TRBV6-1 to TRBJ2-7; D may match TRBD1 or TRBD2 (5 bases each). Per the germline V gene, CDR1 is MNHNS and CDR2 is SASEGT. Trimming removed 7 bases from V and 2 bases from J, with 15 bases in between. There are 14 residues in the CDR3. CDR3 region: CASTFLRGTYEQYF. CDR3 DNA sequence: TGTGCCAGCACCTTCTTGAGGGGTACCTACGAGCAGTACTTC.

The chain employs TRBV19 and TRBJ2-2; D is unresolved. Trimming pared 5 bases from V and 6 bases from J, leaving 16 bases between. The CDR3 runs to 15 residues. Germline assignment: CDR1 LNHDA and CDR2 SQIVND (reference sequence). CDR3 region: CASSAGPQTAGELFF. In DNA, the CDR3 is TGTGCCAGTAGTGCAGGACCGCAAACGGCCGGGGAGCTGTTTTTT.

The chain recombines TRBV5-1 with TRBJ2-7; the match to TRBD1 covers 7 bases. From germline, CDR1 is SGHRS and CDR2 YFSETQ. Germline trimming cut 4 bases from V and 6 bases from J; bases unmatched to any gene: 16. This CDR3 has 16 amino acids. The CDR3 protein is CASSEHFGTAPSEQYF. CDR3 bases: TGCGCCAGCAGCGAACACTTCGGGACAGCACCCTCCGAGCAGTACTTC.

The V and J genes are TRBV7-3 and TRBJ1-6, with D possibly being TRBD1 (5 bases). Germline CDR1 SGHTA, CDR2 FQGTGA. The CDR3 totals 14 residues. Trimming cost V 2 bases and J 11 bases, with 13 bases left between them. The CDR3 DNA follows: TGTGCCAGCAGCTTACGTGGCAGGGTCCCACCCCTCCACTTT. Its translation is CASSLRGRVPPLHF. Based on the CDR3 plus reference TRBV7-3 and TRBJ1-6, the full variable domain is GAGVSQTPSNKVTEKGKYVELRCDPISGHTALYWYRQSLGQGPEFLIYFQGTGAADDSGLPNDRFFAVRPEGSVSTLKIQRTERGDSAVYLCASSLRGRVPPLHFGNGTRLTVT.